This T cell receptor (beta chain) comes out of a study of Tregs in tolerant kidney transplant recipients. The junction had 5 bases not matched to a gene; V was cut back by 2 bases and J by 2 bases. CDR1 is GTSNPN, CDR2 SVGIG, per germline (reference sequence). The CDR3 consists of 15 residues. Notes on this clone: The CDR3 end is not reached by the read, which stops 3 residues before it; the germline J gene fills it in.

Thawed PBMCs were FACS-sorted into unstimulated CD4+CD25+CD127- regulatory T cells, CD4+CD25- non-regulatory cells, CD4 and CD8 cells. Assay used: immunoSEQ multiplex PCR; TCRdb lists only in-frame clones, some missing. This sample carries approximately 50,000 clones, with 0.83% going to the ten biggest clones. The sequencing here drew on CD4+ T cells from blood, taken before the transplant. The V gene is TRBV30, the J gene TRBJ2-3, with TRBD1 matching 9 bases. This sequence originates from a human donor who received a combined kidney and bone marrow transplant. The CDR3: CAWSQGQGPTDTQYF. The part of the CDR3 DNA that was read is TGTGCCTGGAGTCAGGGACAGGGACCCACAGATACG. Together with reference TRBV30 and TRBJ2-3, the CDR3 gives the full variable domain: SQTIHQWPATLVQPVGSPLSLECTVEGTSNPNLYWYRQAAGRGLQLLFYSVGIGQISSEVPQNLSASRPQDRQFILSSKKLLLSDSGFYLCAWSQGQGPTDTQYFGPGTRLTVL.